This T cell receptor (beta chain) was sequenced in a study of regulatory T cells in long-lasting Graves disease. This clonotype was picked up many times. As yet, its antigen is unknown. The germline V gene has CDR1 WSHSY and CDR2 SAAADI. The CDR3 sequence is 14 residues long. The V gene end was trimmed by 5 bases and the J gene end by 4 bases; junction bases not matched to a gene: 5. The TCR beta library used iRepertoire HTBI primers with Arm-PCR amplification of CDR3. One entry per CDR3 protein, called by TCRdb with MiXCR from the multiplex PCR reads. Of about 470,000 distinct CDR3 sequences in the sample, less than 25% were seen once. As to time point: persistent/refractory GD, antithyroid drugs over 5 years with positive TRAb. The TCR library was made from RNA that had been extracted from PBMCs in TRIzol. An endocrinology unit in Xi'an, China, supplied the patients. General study points: Segments TRBV28, TRBJ1-2 and TRBJ2-5 showed preferential usage in persistent disease.

Sequenced material: peripheral blood mononuclear cells (PBMCs), taken when the disease was refractory, from a patient treated with antithyroid drugs. The TCR was taken from a female donor with Graves disease. This chain joins TRBV10-2 and TRBJ2-5, with 9 bases that match TRBD2. CDR3 DNA sequence: TGCGCCAGCAGTTTTTTACTAGCGGGAGAGACCCAGTACTTC. It specifies CASSFLLAGETQYF.